By sample share, the clone carrying this T cell receptor beta chain is medium-sized. Its antigen is unknown. Molecules of cDNA were individually given unique molecular identifiers that were attached to them. TCRdb processed the 5' RACE reads anew with MiXCR; each CDR3 protein has one entry. The sample has 25,000 to 35,000 distinct CDR3 sequences, about 2.9% seen once; the top ten hold about 0.72%. These data come from a study of early T cells in non-severe SARS-CoV-2 infection. As for the study in general: Sequencing targeted bulk RNA from unsorted whole blood, leaving chains unpaired. Study-wide findings and caveats: Matches to VDJdb favored anti-spike CD8 responses and missed private and CD4 specificities.

V gave up 2 bases and J gave up 3 bases, with 10 bases separating them. This CDR3 has 14 amino acids. This receptor was identified in an adult who was a healthcare worker with PCR-confirmed SARS-CoV-2 infection or an uninfected control (not recorded which). The chain is built from TRBV12-3 or TRBV12-4 and TRBJ1-1; tentatively, D is TRBD1 (6 bases). Source material: whole blood. In DNA, the CDR3 is TGTGCCAGCAGTTTACCCCCAGGGGACACTGAAGCTTTCTTT. Translating it yields CASSLPPGDTEAFF.